This entry describes one T cell receptor beta chain. Its antigen is unknown. This record belongs to a study of T cells after yellow fever vaccination. Whole-study results and caveats: Peak timing came faster in the weaker secondary response, day 5 versus 15. Clones that expanded after primary vaccination mostly reappeared after the booster (roughly 95% CD4, approximately 89% CD8). In FACS-sorted repertoires, abundant clonotypes from the bulk population could appear as contaminants. Overall, a small share of clonotypes was seen in both CD4 and CD8 compartments.

With 5 bases removed from V and 7 bases from J, the gap between germline ends came to 19 bases. CDR1 SGHKS and CDR2 YYEKEE come from the germline V gene (reference sequence). This CDR3 spans 15 amino acids. TCRdb re-derived calls from the 5' RACE reads in MiXCR, one entry per CDR3 protein. Among approximately 300,000 distinct CDR3 sequences listed, 10% to 15% were seen once. This chain connects TRBV5-5 to TRBJ2-1; perhaps D is TRBD1 or TRBD2 (5 bases each). This clonotype was sampled from a man under 40 who received the YFV17D yellow fever vaccine. This material consisted of CD4+ T cells sorted from PBMCs, taken 45 days after the yellow fever booster vaccination. The DNA of the CDR3 is TGTGCCAGCAGTTCACCGGGACGTAGGATAAATGAGCAGTTCTTC. This sequence encodes CASSSPGRRINEQFF.